Following are 11 T cell receptor beta chains from one sample sequenced in a study of blood T cells in healthy people across ages. A sample-barcoded 5' primer and a J-beta primer mix were used in a second PCR of roughly 7 to 11 cycles. In TCRdb, the 5' RACE reads were re-called with MiXCR into one record per CDR3 protein. The sample holds over 1,200,000 distinct CDR3 sequences; roughly 64% are singletons and the top ten take 6.5% to 8.5%. Sequenced: blood. All receptors come from a man younger than 35 in good health.

The chain has TRBV4-3 and TRBJ2-1; TRBD2 aligns across 11 bases. The CDR3 runs 16 residues. Germline lookup yields CDR1 LGHNA and CDR2 YSLEER. V shed 6 bases and J 4 bases; nucleotides not matched to a gene: 8. The CDR3 reads CASSASGGNSYNEQFF. CDR3 nucleotide sequence: TGCGCCAGCAGTGCTAGCGGGGGGAATTCTTACAATGAGCAGTTCTTC.

This chain uses TRBV12-3 or TRBV12-4 with TRBJ1-4, with a tentative D call TRBD1 (5 bases). This CDR3 is 14 amino acids long. V gave up 8 bases and J gave up 4 bases, with 14 bases separating them. CDR3 nucleotides: TGTGCCAGCGGCCAGGGAGCTGTTAATGAAAAACTGTTTTTT. Residues: CASGQGAVNEKLFF.

This clonotype occurred a few times. CDR3 loop: CAGGSPLHF. The CDR3 bases are TGTGCCGGCGGGTCACCCCTCCACTTT. This chain uses TRBV6-6 with TRBJ1-6; D remains ambiguous. Trimming took 11 bases from V and 10 from J, leaving 6 bases between them. The CDR3 sequence is 9 residues long. In germline, CDR1 is MNHNY, CDR2 SVGAGI (reference sequence).

This clonotype occurred a few times. The V and J genes are TRBV5-4 and TRBJ1-2, with TRBD1 as a possible D gene (6 bases). V lost 1 base and J 4 bases, leaving 20 bases between the germline ends. Germline V gene lookup returns CDR1 SGHNT and CDR2 YYREEE (reference sequence). The CDR3 contains 17 residues. Here the CDR3 DNA reads TGTGCCAGCAGCTTGCATTCCGGGACACTACTGCCCTATGGCTACACCTTC. This translates into CASSLHSGTLLPYGYTF.

The chain joins TRBV5-1 to TRBJ2-2, with a tentative D call TRBD2 (6 bases). The CDR3 totals 16 residues. Germline-derived CDR1 and CDR2 are SGHRS and YFSETQ. V lost 2 bases and J lost 0, with 11 bases in between. The CDR3 reads CASSFGGIANTGELFF. CDR3 nucleotide sequence: TGCGCCAGCAGCTTCGGCGGGATCGCGAACACCGGGGAGCTGTTTTTT.

The chain uses TRBV29-1 and TRBJ1-2, with TRBD1 as a possible D gene (6 bases). The length of the CDR3 is 14 residues. The germline V gene has CDR1 SQVTM and CDR2 ANQGSEA. V gave up 6 bases and J gave up 6 bases, with 20 bases separating them. The CDR3 DNA reads as TGCAGCGTACACACAACTAGGGGGAAGGATGGCTACACCTTC. Translating it yields CSVHTTRGKDGYTF. Supplemented by reference TRBV29-1 and TRBJ1-2, the full variable domain reads SAVISQKPSRDICQRGTSLTIQCQVDSQVTMMFWYRQQPGQSLTLIATANQGSEATYESGFVIDKFPISRPNLTFSTLTVSNMSPEDSSIYLCSVHTTRGKDGYTFGSGTRLTVV.

This clonotype has only a few counts. Here the CDR3 reads CASSPPTDSYEQYF. The CDR3 bases are TGTGCCAGCAGCCCACCCACAGACTCCTACGAGCAGTACTTC. The genes are TRBV27 and TRBJ2-7, with D uncertain. Trimming left V 6 bases short and J 0 bases short, with 12 bases between. The germline CDR1 and CDR2 sequences are MNHEY and SMNVEV (reference sequence). The CDR3 covers 14 residues.

The chain is built from TRBV20-1 and TRBJ2-3, with 8 bases matching TRBD2. Trimming at V came to 3 bases and at J to 0 bases, leaving 5 bases not matched to a gene. CDR3 length: 15 residues. Germline V gene lookup returns CDR1 DFQATT and CDR2 SNEGSKA (reference sequence). The CDR3 loop reads CSASRSGESTDTQYF. CDR3 sequence (DNA): TGCAGTGCTAGTCGTAGCGGGGAAAGCACAGATACGCAGTATTTT.

The chain joins TRBV20-1 to TRBJ2-4; D gene unclear. This CDR3 has 14 residues. CDR1 is DFQATT, CDR2 SNEGSKA, per germline (reference sequence). Trimming shortened V by 3 bases and J by 13 bases, and 22 bases separated the two germline ends. The DNA for the CDR3 is TGCAGTGCTAGGACACGAGCGCGCCTCAATGAGCAGTACTTC. The encoded protein is CSARTRARLNEQYF.

The V call is TRBV6-6, the J call TRBJ1-5; D ambiguous. This CDR3 is built from 10 residues. The germline V and J ends were trimmed by 8 bases and 8 bases, with 7 bases remaining between them. Germline V lookup: CDR1 MNHNY, CDR2 SVGAGI (reference sequence). The CDR3 nucleotides are TGTGCCAGCGACGTTGAGCCCCAGCATTTT. It yields the protein CASDVEPQHF.

This chain connects TRBV7-9 to TRBJ2-2; D is uncertain. Trimming stripped 5 bases from V and 6 bases from J, with 7 bases between. This CDR3 spans 12 amino acids. Germline CDR1 SEHNR, CDR2 FQNEAQ (reference sequence). This CDR3 reads CASSPEPGELFF. CDR3 coding DNA: TGTGCCAGCAGCCCGGAACCCGGGGAGCTGTTTTTT.